These 14 T cell receptor beta chains share one sample of origin, sequenced in a study of cytomegalovirus exposure and HLA in healthy donors. PCR employed 60 Vbeta and 13 Jbeta primers. The protocol was immunoSEQ multiplex PCR, while the TCRdb copy is restricted to in-frame clones and leaves out a portion. The sample includes some 150,000 clones, roughly 80% seen only once; the top ten take 0.77%. The sequencing sample was made of PBMCs. Receptors originate from a woman under 30 in good health and CMV-seronegative.

The chain has TRBV5-1 and TRBJ1-1, with D maybe TRBD1 (6 bases). Trimming pared 1 base from V and 6 bases from J, leaving 13 bases between. Germline-derived CDR1 and CDR2 are SGHRS and YFSETQ. The CDR3 totals 14 residues. CDR3 in amino acids: CASSLLGKGAEAFF. CDR3 nucleotide sequence: TGCGCCAGCAGCTTGCTGGGTAAGGGGGCTGAAGCTTTCTTT.

The rearrangement uses TRBV18 and TRBJ1-3; a weak D match, TRBD1 (6 bases). Germline values: CDR1 KGHSH, CDR2 LQKENI. The CDR3 is 15 residues long. Trimming took off 0 bases at V and 2 bases at J, with 8 bases between the two ends. In DNA, the CDR3 is TGTGCCAGCTCACCACCTCAGGGGACTGGAAACACCATATATTTT. It codes for CASSPPQGTGNTIYF. Full variable domain (missing parts from reference TRBV18 and TRBJ1-3): NAGVMQNPRHLVRRRGQEARLRCSPMKGHSHVYWYRQLPEEGLKFMVYLQKENIIDESGMPKERFSAEFPKEGPSILRIQQVVRGDSAAYFCASSPPQGTGNTIYFGEGSWLTVV.

V gene TRBV19 combines with J gene TRBJ1-1, with a tentative D call TRBD1 (6 bases). This CDR3 spans 16 amino acids. Trimming removed 6 bases at V and 1 base at J, with 18 bases between. CDR1 and CDR2 from the germline V gene are LNHDA and SQIVND (reference sequence). CDR3 sequence reads: CASSLYRELWNTEAFF. DNA of the CDR3: TGTGCCAGTAGCCTGTACAGGGAACTATGGAACACTGAAGCTTTCTTT.

This clone has just a few counts. The rearrangement links TRBV4-1 to TRBJ2-4; 7 bases fit TRBD2. Germline V gene data show CDR1 as MGHRA and CDR2 as YSYEKL. Trimming cost V 0 bases and J 2 bases; bases outside gene matches: 4. CDR3 size: 16 residues. In nucleotides, the CDR3 is TGCGCCAGCAGCCAAGAATTAGCGGGTACCAAAAACATTCAGTACTTC. Residues: CASSQELAGTKNIQYF.

The chain employs TRBV7-8 and TRBJ2-3; 11 nucleotides match TRBD2. The CDR3 is 16 residues long. V shed 5 bases and J 0 bases; nucleotides not matched to a gene: 4. The V gene's germline CDR1 is SGHVS and CDR2 FQNEAQ. CDR3: CASSRLAGTSTDTQYF. Here the CDR3 DNA reads TGTGCCAGCAGCCGACTAGCGGGAACTAGCACAGATACGCAGTATTTT.

V and J are TRBV6-5 and TRBJ2-7; 10 nucleotides agree with TRBD2. Germline values: CDR1 MNHEY, CDR2 SVGAGI. CDR3 size: 13 residues. Unmatched junction bases numbered 11, after V lost 6 bases and J lost 12 bases. The CDR3: CASSTLAGAIPYF. Written as DNA, the CDR3 is TGTGCCAGCAGCACTCTAGCGGGAGCCATCCCGTACTTC.

The chain joins TRBV25-1 to TRBJ2-6; D is possibly TRBD2 (7 bases). CDR1 and CDR2 (germline): MGHDK, SYGVNS. CDR3 size: 13 residues. The V and J ends lost 5 bases and 12 bases respectively, with 14 bases between them. In nucleotides, the CDR3 is TGTGCCAGCAGTATCGGGGGGCGAAGCGTCCTGACTTTC. Residues: CASSIGGRSVLTF.

The chain has TRBV9 and TRBJ2-3, with TRBD1 matching over 8 bases. CDR3 length equals 17 residues. V shed 4 bases, J shed 2 bases, and the junction held 12 bases outside the gene matches. Germline V gives CDR1 SGDLS, CDR2 YYNGEE. Written as DNA, the CDR3 is TGTGCCAGCAGCCCTCAGGGGGCCGCGGCCCACACAGATACGCAGTATTTT. It encodes CASSPQGAAAHTDTQYF.

This clone has a handful of counts. The chain recombines TRBV4-1 with TRBJ1-1; no firm D call. The CDR3 totals 14 residues. The V and J ends lost 7 bases and 1 base respectively, with 13 bases between them. Germline loops: CDR1 MGHRA, CDR2 YSYEKL. In DNA form, the CDR3 reads TGCGCCAGCACCCAGGTCGGAGGGAACACTGAAGCTTTCTTT. The encoded protein is CASTQVGGNTEAFF.

The rearrangement joins TRBV11-3 to TRBJ2-1; a possible D gene is TRBD2 (5 bases). V was pared by 1 base and J by 8 bases, with 6 bases between. The CDR3 covers 12 residues. CDR1 SGHNT and CDR2 YENEEA come from the germline V gene. The chain's CDR3 is CASSLGGDEQFF. The CDR3 DNA follows: TGTGCCAGCAGCTTAGGGGGAGATGAGCAGTTCTTC.

The chain has TRBV5-4 and TRBJ2-7; 12 nucleotides agree with TRBD2. This CDR3 contains 15 residues. Germline V gene data show CDR1 as SGHNT and CDR2 as YYREEE (reference sequence). With 5 bases clipped from V and 6 bases from J, the junction kept 9 bases outside the gene matches. The CDR3 protein is CASSHRLAGDREQYF. CDR3 nucleotide sequence: TGTGCCAGCAGTCATAGACTAGCGGGAGACCGCGAGCAGTACTTC.

The rearrangement joins TRBV4-1 to TRBJ2-4; the match to TRBD1 covers 7 bases. The CDR3 length is 17 residues. Germline values: CDR1 MGHRA, CDR2 YSYEKL. V was pared by 0 bases and J by 0 bases, with 5 bases of the junction left unmatched. DNA for the CDR3: TGCGCCAGCAGCCAAGACCCCGGGACAGTAGCCAAAAACATTCAGTACTTC. It translates to CASSQDPGTVAKNIQYF.

The chain links TRBV18 to TRBJ2-1; 15 nucleotides line up with TRBD2. The V and J ends lost 6 bases and 6 bases, in that order; junction bases with no gene match: 3. Germline V lookup: CDR1 KGHSH, CDR2 LQKENI. The CDR3 length is 15 residues. The CDR3 sequence is CASSRGLAGGNEQFF. CDR3 DNA: TGTGCCAGCTCTAGGGGACTAGCGGGAGGCAATGAGCAGTTCTTC.

V is TRBV5-1 and J is TRBJ2-1; 7 bases align to TRBD1. This CDR3 contains 15 residues. From germline, CDR1 is SGHRS and CDR2 YFSETQ. J lost 0 bases, V lost 2 bases, and 2 bases had no gene match. The CDR3 DNA follows: TGCGCCAGCAGCTTCTCAGGGGGCTCCTACAATGAGCAGTTCTTC. It specifies CASSFSGGSYNEQFF. Drawing the rest from reference TRBV5-1 and TRBJ2-1, the complete variable domain is KAGVTQTPRYLIKTRGQQVTLSCSPISGHRSVSWYQQTPGQGLQFLFEYFSETQRNKGNFPGRFSGRQFSNSRSEMNVSTLELGDSALYLCASSFSGGSYNEQFFGPGTRLTVL.